The entry below gives a single TCR beta chain sequence along with its context. Its antigen is unidentified. In the source study's methods: A productive frequency of 2.59 x 10-5 was the lowest detectable. Sequenced by immunoSEQ multiplex PCR; TCRdb stores in-frame clones only, minus some. The V and J calls and clone size are taken from that table; D and trimming were inferred from the DNA. The sample holds about 30,000 clones, roughly 77% seen once. The record originates from a study of STAT5B mutations in CD4+ large granular lymphocyte leukemia. The study, taken as a whole, reports: Patient CD4-sorted repertoires stayed more clonal than healthy ones after leukemic-clone removal. Top patient clones used TRBV06 genes more often: 8/27 versus 2/35 in controls.

Germline CDR1 is SGHRS and CDR2 is YFSETQ. Unmatched junction bases numbered 5, after V lost 3 bases and J lost 0 bases. The CDR3 runs 16 residues. The sequenced material came from CD4+ T cells from blood buffy coats. The receptor's source is a human donor in good health. The rearrangement joins TRBV5-1 to TRBJ1-4, with TRBD1 matching 7 bases. CDR3 region: CASSSGQSTTNEKLFF. The CDR3 nucleotides read TGCGCCAGCAGCTCGGGACAGTCCACAACTAATGAAAAACTGTTTTTT. Complete variable domain (other parts from reference TRBV5-1 and TRBJ1-4): KAGVTQTPRYLIKTRGQQVTLSCSPISGHRSVSWYQQTPGQGLQFLFEYFSETQRNKGNFPGRFSGRQFSNSRSEMNVSTLELGDSALYLCASSSGQSTTNEKLFFGSGTQLSVL.